One TCR beta chain is described in this entry. The CDR3 is 13 amino acids. Germline V gene lookup returns CDR1 MNHEY and CDR2 SMNVEV (reference sequence). V was shortened by 3 bases and J by 2 bases, with 8 bases between the two germline ends. The data stem from a study of CD8 T cells in Susac syndrome. Random hexamers were used to reverse transcribe roughly 0.45 to 1 ug of RNA. MiXCR, run by TCRdb on the immunoSEQ multiplex PCR reads, gives a single entry per CDR3 protein. The sample has around 170,000 distinct CDR3 sequences, 95% seen once. The sequenced target, TCR beta, came from blood CD8+ and CD4+ T cells.

The sequencing sample was made of CD8+ T cells from PBMCs. The V gene is TRBV27, the J gene TRBJ2-7; D gene unclear. The receptor was isolated from a human donor with Susac syndrome. CDR3 sequence reads: CASSLRGAYEQYF. CDR3 nucleotide sequence: TGTGCCAGCAGTTTGCGAGGCGCCTACGAGCAGTACTTC.